This T cell receptor beta chain emerged from a study of spatial heterogeneity in lung cancer. The sample's time point: blood at routine non-recurrence follow-up after resection. This clonotype occurred a few times. The length of the CDR3 is 12 residues. CDR1 is SGHKS, CDR2 YYEKEE, per germline (reference sequence). V lost 0 bases to trimming and J lost 6 bases, with 4 bases between them. Each CDR3 protein is one row after TCRdb ran MiXCR on the 5' RACE reads. The repertoire consists of roughly 38,000 distinct CDR3 sequences, with over 9.5% occurring once and the leading ten covering more than 15%. The source is a female donor with early-stage non-small cell lung cancer. Sequenced material: PBMCs, taken at follow-up. The V call is TRBV5-5, the J call TRBJ2-1; D gene unclear. CDR3 sequence: CASSLDLNEQFF. The DNA of the CDR3 is TGTGCCAGCAGCTTGGACCTCAATGAGCAGTTCTTC.